The T cell receptor (beta chain) under discussion was sequenced for a study of patients with pleural tuberculosis (dated by TCRdb to about 2014). This clonotype showed up many times. Its antigen is still unknown. The input lacks base qualities; no much larger clone sits a single base away. Sequencing relied on an Illumina Genome Analyzer IIx. The public reads were quality trimmed at Q25 with fastp and then assembled into clones with MiXCR by TCRdb, keeping productive beta chains. Entries that share a CDR3 protein sequence are merged under the most common genes and DNA. The sample records approximately 50,000 distinct CDR3 sequences, 7.3% of which are singletons. The top ten clones comprise roughly 17% of the sample. Reading from cysteine to phenylalanine, the CDR3 counts 14 amino acids. CDR3 DNA is the only sequence kept; it has 42 bases, read in frame from the first base. Based on the germline V gene (reference sequence), the CDR1 and CDR2 sequences are DFQATT and SNEGSKA. Trimming costs V 0 bases and J 2 bases, and their ends lie 9 bases apart.

This TCR was sampled from a human donor with pleural tuberculosis. Recombination joined TRBV20-1 with TRBJ2-3, with no confidently assigned D gene. The bases read TGCAGTGCTAGAGAACGGGTGTACACAGATACGCAGTATTTT. It encodes CSARERVYTDTQYF.